This TCR beta chain came from a study of T cell changes during pregnancy in multiple sclerosis. CDR3 length equals 14 residues. The V segment lost 10 bases and the J segment 1 base; nucleotides outside the gene matches: 6. The germline CDR1 and CDR2 sequences are ENHRY and SYGVKD. Assay: immunoSEQ multiplex PCR; the TCRdb copy retains only in-frame clones and omits some. This table holds approximately 46,000 clones, roughly 90% found once. The rearrangement joins TRBV10-3 to TRBJ2-2; 7 bases are shared with TRBD2. Sequencing used peripheral blood, obtained after pregnancy. The receptor was derived from a female donor in good health, enrolled as a control in a pregnancy study. The CDR3 is CASRTSENTGELFF. In DNA, the CDR3 is TGTGCCAGCCGTACTAGCGAGAACACCGGGGAGCTGTTTTTT.